The 16 T cell receptor beta chains listed next were all sequenced from one sample in a study of blood T cell repertoires in COVID-19. The data were produced by immunoSEQ multiplex PCR, yet TCRdb's version contains in-frame clones alone and is incomplete. The data contain 150,000 to 200,000 clones, roughly 76% of them singletons. The specimen was peripheral blood. The receptors were gathered from a woman aged 80 or over with COVID-19, enrolled during active disease.

This CDR3 reads CASRNYYGYTF. The CDR3 coding sequence is TGTGCCAGCAGGAACTACTATGGCTACACCTTC. This sequence joins TRBV2 and TRBJ1-2; no reliable D call. CDR1 and CDR2 (germline): SNHLY, FYNNEI. Trimming shortened V by 6 bases and J by 3 bases, and 5 bases separated the two germline ends. This CDR3 spans 11 amino acids.

The genes are TRBV19 and TRBJ2-1; 9 bases fit TRBD1. The germline V gene has CDR1 LNHDA and CDR2 SQIVND (reference sequence). V lost 7 bases to trimming and J lost 15 bases; unmatched junction nucleotides: 10. There are 12 residues in the CDR3. In DNA, the CDR3 is TGTGCCAGTACCCCGGGACAGGGAGTGGCGTTCTTC. Protein: CASTPGQGVAFF.

This clone came up a few times. The chain employs TRBV5-1 and TRBJ1-3; 9 bases match TRBD1. The CDR3 runs to 15 residues. Trimming took 4 bases from V and 2 from J; bases not matched to a gene: 4. Germline values: CDR1 SGHRS, CDR2 YFSETQ. The CDR3, as DNA: TGCGCCAGCAGCCGTACAGGGGGCACTGGAAACACCATATATTTT. It specifies CASSRTGGTGNTIYF.

This clone has a single count. V is TRBV27 and J is TRBJ1-1; the D gene is possibly TRBD1 (6 bases). This CDR3 comprises 15 residues. In germline, CDR1 is MNHEY, CDR2 SMNVEV (reference sequence). The V end lost 4 bases, the J end lost 0 bases, and 12 bases lay between the germline ends. The CDR3 loop reads CASSSRTAMNTEAFF. CDR3 nucleotide sequence: TGTGCCAGCAGTTCACGGACAGCTATGAACACTGAAGCTTTCTTT.

The chain employs TRBV18 and TRBJ2-7; 11 bases are a match to TRBD2. Trimming removed 5 bases from V and 1 base from J; junction bases left unmatched: 1. This CDR3 has 14 residues. The germline CDR1 and CDR2 sequences are KGHSH and LQKENI. CDR3 in DNA: TGTGCCAGCTCAGGACTAGCGGGTTCCTACGAGCAGTACTTC. Translating gives CASSGLAGSYEQYF.

This clone was seen a few times. The chain uses TRBV5-1 and TRBJ1-5, with 11 bases fitting TRBD1. The CDR3 totals 15 residues. The V gene end was trimmed by 4 bases and the J gene end by 5 bases; junction bases not matched to a gene: 5. Germline values: CDR1 SGHRS, CDR2 YFSETQ. The CDR3 nucleotides read TGCGCCAGCAGCGGGACAGGGGGGACGGATCAGCCCCAGCATTTT. Its protein is CASSGTGGTDQPQHF. The full variable domain, in which reference TRBV5-1 and TRBJ1-5 provide the parts outside the CDR3, is KAGVTQTPRYLIKTRGQQVTLSCSPISGHRSVSWYQQTPGQGLQFLFEYFSETQRNKGNFPGRFSGRQFSNSRSEMNVSTLELGDSALYLCASSGTGGTDQPQHFGDGTRLSIL.

The chain combines TRBV5-6 with TRBJ1-2, with 10 bases lining up with TRBD1. J lost 5 bases, V lost 0 bases, and 7 bases had no gene match. The CDR3 is 16 residues long. Per the germline V gene, CDR1 is SGHDT and CDR2 is YYEEEE. For the CDR3, the DNA is TGTGCCAGCAGCTTGGCGGGACAGGGGACGGGGTATGGCTACACCTTC. As protein: CASSLAGQGTGYGYTF.

V and J are TRBV6-5 and TRBJ2-7, with D unclear. The CDR3 totals 12 residues. Germline CDR1 is MNHEY and CDR2 is SVGAGI. The V end was cut by 0 bases, the J end by 5 bases, with 5 bases between. The CDR3 protein is CASSYSADEQYF. As DNA, the CDR3 is TGTGCCAGCAGTTACTCTGCGGACGAGCAGTACTTC.

This clone was detected once. The chain combines TRBV11-3 with TRBJ2-7; 8 bases match TRBD2. The CDR3 runs to 14 residues. The V segment lost 3 bases and the J segment 4 bases; nucleotides outside the gene matches: 5. Per germline, CDR1 SGHNT and CDR2 YENEEA. CDR3 sequence: CASSFDSGVYEQYF. Written as DNA, the CDR3 is TGTGCCAGCAGCTTCGATAGCGGGGTTTACGAGCAGTACTTC. The full variable domain, with the rest looked up from reference TRBV11-3 and TRBJ2-7, is EAGVVQSPRYKIIEKKQPVAFWCNPISGHNTLYWYLQNLGQGPELLIRYENEEAVDDSQLPKDRFSAERLKGVDSTLKIQPAELGDSAVYLCASSFDSGVYEQYFGPGTRLTVT.

This clone was counted once. J is TRBJ2-7 and V is TRBV10-3; TRBD1 matches 11 bases. Germline V gene data show CDR1 as ENHRY and CDR2 as SYGVKD. V shed 0 bases, J shed 5 bases, and the junction held 6 bases outside the gene matches. The CDR3 consists of 16 residues. The CDR3 nucleotides read TGTGCCATCAGTGAGTCGGCGGGACAGGGGGTCGACGAGCAGTACTTC. Residues: CAISESAGQGVDEQYF.

The chain links TRBV5-1 to TRBJ2-1, with 11 bases fitting TRBD2. Trimming took 4 bases from V and 3 from J; bases not matched to a gene: 3. CDR3 length equals 15 residues. In germline, CDR1 is SGHRS, CDR2 YFSETQ. CDR3 sequence (DNA): TGCGCCAGCAGCCTGGGACTAGCGGACTACAATGAGCAGTTCTTC. Translated, it gives CASSLGLADYNEQFF.

This chain links TRBV21-1 with TRBJ2-7; the D segment call TRBD1 is taken from the table without a DNA check. TRBV21-1 is tagged as a pseudogene. This CDR3 is 14 amino acids long. CDR3 nucleotides: TGTGCCAGCAGCATATTAGAATCAGGGGGCAGGGGACACTTC. Translating gives CASSILESGGRGHF.

This chain links TRBV7-9 with TRBJ2-1, with 14 bases aligning to TRBD2. Germline V lookup: CDR1 SEHNR, CDR2 FQNEAQ (reference sequence). CDR3 length: 14 amino acids. V lost 8 bases to trimming and J lost 10 bases; unmatched junction nucleotides: 7. The CDR3 DNA is TGTGCCAGCCACCTGGGACTAGCGGGAGTCGAGCAGTTCTTC. Residues: CASHLGLAGVEQFF.

The table lists this clone with a count of one. The CDR3 protein is CATATASANTEAFF. As DNA, the CDR3 is TGCGCCACCGCGACAGCGAGCGCGAACACTGAAGCTTTCTTT. The chain employs TRBV5-1 and TRBJ1-1, with a tentative D call TRBD1 (5 bases). V was clipped by 9 bases and J by 1 base, with 16 bases between them. The germline V gene has CDR1 SGHRS and CDR2 YFSETQ. The CDR3 length is 14 residues.

This chain connects TRBV6-1 to TRBJ2-1; 9 positions match TRBD2. This CDR3 has 17 residues. Germline CDR1 MNHNS, CDR2 SASEGT. V gave up 3 bases and J gave up 6 bases; unmatched junction bases: 12. The CDR3 bases are TGTGCCAGCAGTGACTGGATGGGTCTAGCGGGGCCCAATGAGCAGTTCTTC. This codes for CASSDWMGLAGPNEQFF.

The rearrangement uses TRBV5-4 and TRBJ1-6; 7 positions agree with TRBD1. CDR3 size: 15 residues. Trimming cost V 2 bases and J 8 bases; bases outside gene matches: 7. Germline-derived CDR1 and CDR2 are SGHNT and YYREEE (reference sequence). The CDR3: CASSFSQGLDSPLHF. For the CDR3, the DNA is TGTGCCAGCAGCTTTTCACAGGGGCTAGATTCACCCCTCCACTTT.